This T cell receptor beta chain was captured in a study of OX40 agonist ivuxolimab in advanced cancers. Whole-study context: With a range of roughly 20 to 85, age averaged approximately 54 years, and 65% to 85% were male.

This table comes from immunoSEQ multiplex PCR, and its TCRdb copy is limited to in-frame clones, with some not included. Among about 20,000 clones listed, just under 80% were seen once. Regarding this clone: Its cognate antigen is unknown.

Study-level findings and limits: Also present in some nonresponders was a low level of normalized T-cell clonal expansion. CD4+ T cells averaged fewer expanded clones than CD8+ T cells.

Trimming stripped 2 bases from V and 3 bases from J, with 16 bases between. Germline loops: CDR1 SGHDN, CDR2 FVKESK. CDR3 length equals 17 residues. Collection of blood occurred at baseline, at cycle 4 day 1, and at cycle 7 day 1. The input for sequencing was CD4+ or CD8+ T cells sorted from blood, taken in a trial of the OX40 agonist ivuxolimab. J is TRBJ2-2 and V is TRBV14; D tentatively fits TRBD1 or TRBD2 (5 bases each). This TCR derives from an adult with an advanced solid tumor such as melanoma, head and neck, liver or kidney cancer. DNA for the CDR3: TGTGCCAGCAGCCAATCCCTGGGGACGGAGTACACCGGGGAGCTGTTTTTT. It codes for CASSQSLGTEYTGELFF.